This passage covers 22 T cell receptor beta chains from one sample sequenced in a study of PD-1 blockade in classical Hodgkin lymphoma. Produced via immunoSEQ multiplex PCR; TCRdb's table is partial and in-frame only. Of 20,000 to 25,000 clones detected, over 85% appear once; the ten largest clones hold about 3.7%. The sample's time point: newly diagnosed, previously untreated cHL patient sample. The sample taken for sequencing was peripheral blood mononuclear cells (PBMCs). The receptors originated from a human donor with classical Hodgkin lymphoma.

A few counts support this clone. The chain links TRBV5-1 to TRBJ2-1; no clear D. This CDR3 spans 14 amino acids. Germline CDR1 SGHRS, CDR2 YFSETQ. Trimming took off 0 bases at V and 4 bases at J, with 8 bases between the two ends. The CDR3 reads CASSLGAGYNEQFF. The CDR3 DNA reads TGCGCCAGCAGCTTGGGGGCAGGATACAATGAGCAGTTCTTC.

The V gene is TRBV14, the J gene TRBJ1-1; D not certain. V was pared by 4 bases and J by 8 bases, with 14 bases between. CDR3 length: 13 amino acids. Per the germline V gene, CDR1 is SGHDN and CDR2 is FVKESK. Here the CDR3 DNA reads TGTGCCAGCAGCCCCCCGAGCTCAACAGAAGCTTTCTTT. Protein product: CASSPPSSTEAFF.

This chain joins TRBV5-6 and TRBJ1-5; tentatively, D is TRBD1 (5 bases). Germline assignment: CDR1 SGHDT and CDR2 YYEEEE. The CDR3 covers 13 residues. The V gene lost 3 bases and the J gene lost 6 bases, with 10 bases spanning the gap. The CDR3 DNA reads as TGTGCCAGCAGCTCGGCAGGGACTCAGCCCCAGCATTTT. Its protein is CASSSAGTQPQHF. The whole variable domain, filled in from reference TRBV5-6 and TRBJ1-5, reads DAGVTQSPTHLIKTRGQQVTLRCSPKSGHDTVSWYQQALGQGPQFIFQYYEEEERQRGNFPDRFSGHQFPNYSSELNVNALLLGDSALYLCASSSAGTQPQHFGDGTRLSIL.

This chain uses TRBV6-5 with TRBJ1-1; tentatively, D is TRBD1 (6 bases). The CDR3 is made up of 14 amino acids. With 7 bases removed from V and 1 base from J, the gap between germline ends came to 13 bases. Germline CDR1 MNHEY, CDR2 SVGAGI. This CDR3 is CASIGGIPNTEAFF. The CDR3 region has the DNA TGTGCCAGCATCGGGGGCATCCCGAACACTGAAGCTTTCTTT.

This chain uses TRBV29-1 with TRBJ2-7; D may correspond to TRBD1 or TRBD2 (5 bases each). Looked up from germline, CDR1 is SQVTM and CDR2 is ANQGSEA. The CDR3 covers 12 residues. Deletions cut 3 bases from V and 1 base from J, with 7 bases between. This CDR3 is CSVDWGSYEQYF. The CDR3 bases are TGCAGCGTTGATTGGGGGTCCTACGAGCAGTACTTC.

The chain recombines TRBV9 with TRBJ2-3; D remains ambiguous. Trimming removed 2 bases at V and 8 bases at J, with 6 bases between. This CDR3 comprises 11 residues. Germline CDR1 reads SGDLS; CDR2 reads YYNGEE. The DNA for the CDR3 is TGTGCCAGCAGCGTCGGCACTACGCAGTATTTT. It is translated as CASSVGTTQYF.

This chain joins TRBV2 and TRBJ1-5; 7 bases are a match to TRBD1. The length of the CDR3 is 17 residues. Per germline, CDR1 SNHLY and CDR2 FYNNEI. J lost 4 bases, V lost 6 bases, and 15 bases had no gene match. As DNA, the CDR3 is TGTGCCAGCAGGGAGGCACGGACAGGACACGGAAATCAGCCCCAGCATTTT. Translation gives CASREARTGHGNQPQHF.

The rearrangement links TRBV6-5 to TRBJ2-1; TRBD2 aligns across 7 bases. V shed 6 bases, J shed 0 bases, and the junction held 5 bases outside the gene matches. CDR1 and CDR2 from the germline V gene are MNHEY and SVGAGI. This CDR3 is built from 15 residues. The CDR3 DNA is TGTGCCAGCAGACGAGCGGGGAGCTCCTACAATGAGCAGTTCTTC. Encoded protein: CASRRAGSSYNEQFF.

The V gene is TRBV27, the J gene TRBJ2-5; TRBD1 is a possible D gene (6 bases). The CDR3 loop spans 13 amino acids. V lost 4 bases to trimming and J lost 7 bases, with 13 bases between them. Germline lookup yields CDR1 MNHEY and CDR2 SMNVEV (reference sequence). The CDR3 coding sequence is TGTGCCAGCAGTTCCGGACAAGGGGGGACCCAGTACTTC. It is translated as CASSSGQGGTQYF.

The rearrangement uses TRBV7-9 and TRBJ2-7, with 8 bases lining up with TRBD1. Germline trimming cut 3 bases from V and 0 bases from J; bases unmatched to any gene: 4. CDR1 and CDR2 (germline): SEHNR, FQNEAQ (reference sequence). This CDR3 is 15 amino acids long. The chain's CDR3 is CASSFRQGTSYEQYF. DNA of the CDR3: TGTGCCAGCAGCTTCAGACAGGGGACCTCCTACGAGCAGTACTTC.

This rearrangement joins TRBV6-4 to TRBJ2-1; TRBD2 matches 11 bases. Germline V gene lookup returns CDR1 MRHNA and CDR2 SNTAGT. J lost 2 bases, V lost 6 bases, and 6 bases had no gene match. The CDR3 has 16 residues. The CDR3 DNA reads TGTGCCAGCAGCGCGACTAGCGGGATACCCTACAATGAGCAGTTCTTC. Translating it yields CASSATSGIPYNEQFF.

The chain is built from TRBV7-9 and TRBJ2-3; D may be TRBD2 (5 bases). The CDR3 contains 14 residues. Germline assignment: CDR1 SEHNR and CDR2 FQNEAQ (reference sequence). V was trimmed by 0 bases and J by 5 bases, leaving 9 bases between them. The CDR3 is CASSLARARDTQYF. The CDR3 DNA follows: TGTGCCAGCAGCTTAGCGCGGGCTAGAGATACGCAGTATTTT.

The chain uses TRBV15 and TRBJ2-7, with no clear D. V lost 4 bases, J lost 3 bases, and 7 bases lay in between. This CDR3 comprises 12 residues. The germline V gene has CDR1 LNHNV and CDR2 YYDKDF (reference sequence). The CDR3 spells CATSKGHYEQYF. The CDR3 nucleotides read TGTGCCACCAGCAAAGGGCACTACGAGCAGTACTTC.

V and J are TRBV5-6 and TRBJ2-5, with 7 nucleotides matching TRBD1. Per the germline V gene, CDR1 is SGHDT and CDR2 is YYEEEE. The trim removed 1 base at V and 7 bases at J, leaving 10 bases unmatched. The CDR3 runs to 15 residues. As DNA, the CDR3 is TGTGCCAGCAGCTTGACTTTGACAGGGTTGGTGACCCAGTACTTC. Its translation: CASSLTLTGLVTQYF. Looking up the rest from reference TRBV5-6 and TRBJ2-5 gives the full variable domain: DAGVTQSPTHLIKTRGQQVTLRCSPKSGHDTVSWYQQALGQGPQFIFQYYEEEERQRGNFPDRFSGHQFPNYSSELNVNALLLGDSALYLCASSLTLTGLVTQYFGPGTRLLVL.

This chain uses TRBV7-9 with TRBJ2-2, with 8 bases identical to TRBD2. CDR1 and CDR2 (germline): SEHNR, FQNEAQ (reference sequence). V was clipped by 4 bases and J by 5 bases; unmatched bases: 9. This CDR3 region has 16 residues. This CDR3 reads CASSSSGGKGTGELFF. Written as DNA, the CDR3 is TGTGCCAGCAGCTCAAGCGGGGGTAAAGGGACCGGGGAGCTGTTTTTT.

The V gene is TRBV6-6, the J gene TRBJ2-3; D not certain. The CDR3 is 11 amino acids. The germline V and J ends were trimmed by 7 bases and 6 bases, with 8 bases remaining between them. Germline values: CDR1 MNHNY, CDR2 SVGAGI (reference sequence). The CDR3 region is CASMVSDTQYF. In DNA form, the CDR3 reads TGTGCCAGCATGGTCTCCGATACGCAGTATTTT.

The V call is TRBV30, the J call TRBJ1-1; D remains unclear. The CDR3 length is 13 residues. Per germline, CDR1 GTSNPN and CDR2 SVGIG (reference sequence). Trimming removed 1 base from V and 1 base from J, with 7 bases in between. In nucleotides, the CDR3 is TGTGCCTGGAGTGCTACACAGAACACTGAAGCTTTCTTT. It yields the protein CAWSATQNTEAFF.

This chain uses TRBV6-5 with TRBJ1-2; D is uncertain. The germline V gene encodes CDR1 MNHEY and CDR2 SVGAGI. Between the trimmed V and J ends, which lost 6 bases and 4 bases, there was a span of 18 bases. The CDR3 length is 15 residues. Written as DNA, the CDR3 is TGTGCCAGCAGCCCAGACTCCTTCCGGGGCTATGGCTACACCTTC. Protein product: CASSPDSFRGYGYTF.

This sequence joins TRBV19 and TRBJ1-2, with D maybe TRBD1 (6 bases). The V and J ends lost 3 bases and 3 bases respectively, with 14 bases between them. The CDR3 is 15 amino acids. The germline V gene encodes CDR1 LNHDA and CDR2 SQIVND (reference sequence). In DNA form, the CDR3 reads TGTGCCAGTAGTATTGCGACAGGTTCGGACTATGGCTACACCTTC. This translates into CASSIATGSDYGYTF.

The V and J genes are TRBV27 and TRBJ1-1, with D tentatively TRBD1 (5 bases). The germline V gene encodes CDR1 MNHEY and CDR2 SMNVEV (reference sequence). Trimming took 3 bases from V and 4 from J, leaving 6 bases between them. The CDR3 is 12 residues long. CDR3 amino acids: CASSFRGTEAFF. In DNA form, the CDR3 reads TGTGCCAGCAGTTTTAGGGGCACTGAAGCTTTCTTT.

The V and J genes are TRBV9 and TRBJ2-1, with TRBD2 matching over 8 bases. The junction had 6 bases not matched to a gene; V was cut back by 3 bases and J by 4 bases. From germline, CDR1 is SGDLS and CDR2 YYNGEE. The CDR3 loop spans 15 amino acids. The CDR3 region has the DNA TGTGCCAGCAGCGGTACTAGCGGCCCTTACAATGAGCAGTTCTTC. As protein: CASSGTSGPYNEQFF.

The V gene is TRBV2, the J gene TRBJ1-2; D unclear. This CDR3 comprises 14 residues. V dropped 5 bases and J dropped 8 bases, with 18 bases sitting between them. Germline CDR1 reads SNHLY; CDR2 reads FYNNEI. The CDR3 nucleotides are TGTGCCAGCAGTATCAAGGAGGCGGCAATAGGCTACACCTTC. It codes for CASSIKEAAIGYTF.